This T cell receptor beta chain was captured in a study of blood T cells in healthy people across ages. Study-level results: Nothing was known about donor CMV status, and this possibly confounded expanded clonotype changes. Naive T cell percentage and TCR beta diversity correlated strongly. Whereas aged donors had fewer naive CD4+ cells, long-lived donors had more of them and higher diversity.

A remark on this clonotype: Its matching antigen is unknown.

The second PCR ran about 6 to 12 cycles with a sample-barcoded 5' primer and J-beta primers. In TCRdb, the 5' RACE reads were re-called with MiXCR into one record per CDR3 protein. The table has approximately 2,000,000 distinct CDR3 sequences, approximately 40% seen once. Total RNA amounts of at least 6 micrograms were extracted per sample. The TCR was taken from a human donor in good health. The sequenced sample consisted of blood.

CDR3 residues: CASSNGTSRTDTQYF. DNA for the CDR3: TGTGCCAGCAGTAACGGGACTAGCCGGACAGATACGCAGTATTTT. V is TRBV7-2 and J is TRBJ2-3; 9 nucleotides match TRBD2. Unmatched junction bases numbered 7, after V lost 6 bases and J lost 3 bases. Germline CDR1 SGHTA, CDR2 FQGNSA. The length of the CDR3 is 15 residues.